This T cell receptor (beta chain) was observed in a study of cytomegalovirus exposure and HLA in healthy donors (dated by TCRdb to the late 2010s). In terms of the full investigation: According to an earlier analysis of 550 to 750 of the donors, about 190 million T cells yielded roughly 110 million unique TCR beta sequences and around 300 Gb of sequence data. An early release covering 550 to 700 HLA-typed donors comprised roughly 300 gigabases of sequencing data and some 79 million unique TCR sequences. Among the roughly 400 genotyped donors, under 90% belonged to the genetic ancestry cluster associated with self-reported Caucasian donors. The study was designed to test whether signatures of past pathogen exposure could be identified by cataloging public T cell receptors. The study used immunosequencing to profile the T cell repertoires of approximately 690 subjects and linked those repertoires to cytomegalovirus serostatus. In addition to the first cohort of 500 to 850 subjects, a separate validation cohort of some 120 different subjects was used. To predict cytomegalovirus infection status, the study brought together high-throughput TCR immunosequencing, statistical association of individual TCRs with disease status, and machine learning. A later analysis re-examined previously published TCR beta repertoires from over 500 donors and added high-resolution HLA genotyping to investigate patterns of TCR occurrence. In the later analysis, no new phenotypic data were used to find candidate immune exposures; instead, reliance was placed on TCR beta sequences and their occurrence across donors. An earlier analysis of several hundred of the donors applied high-throughput TCR beta sequencing to assess whether each TCR beta V gene segment acted as functional or pseudogenic. Donor age, sex, ethnicity and CMV serostatus were compiled alongside the repertoire data. A later genetic analysis took genome-wide SNP genotypes for about 55% of the roughly 670 donors and used that subset as a discovery cohort. Every repertoire in the discovery cohort had been generated on one and the same sequencing platform. Both class I and class II loci were covered by HLA typing, at four-digit resolution. The number of donors typed differed by locus, with roughly 620-630 for A, B, C, DRB1 and DQB1, more than 500 for DQA1, 606 for DPA1, and 400 to 490 for DPB1. A handful of DR-DQ haplotypes were handled as single units for association and clustering because linkage in the cohort was strong. Among some 410 genotyped donors of the cohort, an average of approximately 230,000 unique TCR beta nucleotide sequences were sequenced per donor, approximately 20% of them non-productive. Study-wide conclusions, independent of this receptor: HLA typing was unavailable for some donors at each locus, so association tests used only the typed subset. An association between a missense DCLRE1C variant and V-gene and J-gene trimming of TCR beta chains was found in a later genetic analysis and replicated in an independent cohort. Linkage disequilibrium might explain the correlated functional status among segregating V segments, but an unknown experimental factor could not be ruled out. According to a later genetic analysis, donors in an Asian-associated ancestry cluster had fewer N-insertions in productive TCRs than the approximately 670-donor mean. Specific HLA alleles were associated with around 18,000 TCR beta sequences at a false discovery rate of 0.05 in a later analysis. The 87-base-pair reads could not distinguish some IMGT-functional V segments, including TRBV6-2 and TRBV6-3, so those segments were excluded. A cluster of highly shared sequence variants was judged likely to be a technical artifact of the sequencing pipeline. Because counts were too low, roughly 18 rarely observed V segments, including chromosome 9 orphons, were left out of the earlier analysis of 500 to 650 of the donors. According to a later analysis, TCR association rates differed among HLA loci, with DRB1 alleles showing the most associated TCRs and HLA-C alleles showing the fewest. This cohort had only TCR beta chains sequenced, and the lack of alpha or paired-chain data limited which features could be detected. A later analysis found that HLA-associated TCR beta chains were more clonally expanded and had lower generation probabilities than equally common non-associated chains. Three of the identified cytomegalovirus-associated TCR beta chains were confirmed in vitro to be specific for cytomegalovirus antigens. The classifier was reported to diagnose cytomegalovirus status with high specificity and sensitivity in both the original and validation cohorts. For the cohort, immune exposure information was limited to CMV serostatus. Strong co-occurrence of HLA alleles, especially DR and DQ, made assigning TCR associations to individual alleles difficult. An earlier analysis of some 560 of the donors showed that most TCR beta V segments appeared in productive rearrangements either about 87% or about 30% of the time, which broadly matched IMGT annotations. Most TCR sequences were seen in very few donors, while some public TCRs were found in many individuals. Sequencing depth was assumed to be roughly uniform across donors in the presence/absence analyses, though that assumption may not hold. The study gave a list of some 150 TCR beta chains associated with cytomegalovirus. According to the authors, the approach could potentially be generalized to other disease states and immunological phenotypes. Most CMV-associated TCR beta chains appeared to be HLA-restricted in a later analysis, and the HLA associations seemed to be driven largely by CMV exposure. According to a later analysis, parvovirus B19, influenza, CMV and Epstein-Barr virus appeared linked to several top co-occurrence clusters. A further reported finding was that TCR beta sequences accurately predicted the HLA-A and HLA-B alleles for most subjects in the first cohort.

Libraries came from the immunoSEQ multiplex PCR assay. For the multiplex PCR, a mixture combining 60 forward primers for TCR Vbeta segments and 13 reverse primers for TCR Jbeta segments was used. The CDR3 region of rearranged TCR beta genes was amplified from genomic DNA with a multiplex PCR assay. On the Illumina HiSeq System, the amplified TCR beta libraries were sequenced as 87-base-pair reads. The authors' pipeline ran thus. Across the 700 or so repertoires, a later analysis counted 78 million or so unique TCR beta chains, some 11 million of which were shared by at least two donors. A nearest-neighbor algorithm error-corrected the raw reads and collapsed the reads into unique sequences, merging closely related sequences to remove PCR and sequencing errors. CDR3 sequences were aligned to IMGT reference sequences to assign V, D and J gene segments. For a sequence to be retained, a match of at least six nucleotides to both a V gene segment and a J gene segment was required. Rearrangements were called productive when the CDR3 lacked stop codons and stayed in frame with V and J; all others were non-productive. CDR3 was defined by IMGT convention, running from the second conserved V-encoded cysteine to the conserved J-encoded phenylalanine. Sequences without an unambiguous match to a single V gene segment were excluded from the earlier analysis of about 600 of the donors. In an earlier analysis of around 590 of the donors, a V segment was called functional when productive rearrangements were above 56.7%, and segregating when the standard deviation between donors exceeded 5%. A statistical classification framework was built to diagnose cytomegalovirus status from the catalog of TCR beta chain sequences. In a later analysis, TCR nucleotide sequences were compared against IMGT/GENE-DB human TR gene sequences so that V and J genes could be assigned. A later analysis assigned CDR3 sequences and most-parsimonious VDJ recombination scenarios with the TCRdist pipeline. In a later analysis, every TCR beta chain was defined by the combination of its CDR3 amino acid sequence and its V-gene family, and reads without a unique V-gene family were dropped. To address suspected cross-contamination and a sequencing artifact, a later analysis removed a few hundred highly shared, low-generation-probability nucleotide sequences. For each public chain, a later analysis derived a clonal expansion index from normalized ranks of inferred template counts within each repertoire. In a later analysis, generation probabilities were computed with a VDJ recombination model fitted to out-of-frame rearrangements, and the resulting probabilities were checked against IGoR. In a later analysis, TCR-TCR, TCR-HLA and TCR-CMV co-occurrence was scored with hypergeometric tests, and a repertoire-size bias correction was applied to TCR pairs. In a later analysis, false discovery rates were estimated by permuting HLA or CMV assignments 20 times. In a later analysis, co-occurring TCRs were grouped using DBSCAN, with TCRdist sequence similarity added in when clustering inside HLA-allele-positive subsets. Repertoires with fewer than 30,000 or more than 120,000 public chains were left out of co-occurrence clustering, as were several repertoires with anomalous nucleotide sharing. In its TCRdb copy, this immuneACCESS table keeps in-frame sequences only and misses some clones. Where compared with another copy, unresolved V genes explain less than half of these, and the others have no known cause. V, J and clone size are those of that table, while D and trimming were read from the DNA. The sample contains roughly 200,000 clones, about three quarters of them found a single time. The ten largest account for 3.5% to 4.5% of the sample.

According to the germline V gene, CDR1 reads KGHSH and CDR2 reads LQKENI. V is pared back by 2 bases and J by 5 bases, with 3 bases lying between the germline termini. From cysteine to phenylalanine, the CDR3 is 11 amino acids long. The read is trimmed to its CDR3 DNA, 33 bases read in frame from base 1. Comments on this clone: Its binding antigen is unknown. Base qualities were left out, and no much larger clone turns up one base away.

In total, approximately 700 healthy bone marrow donors made up the cohort. At the time of sampling, every cohort member was nominally healthy, though immune exposures that went unrecorded were likely present. The donor tested CMV seropositive, placing the donor among the approximately 290 seropositive members of the cohort. Every donor gave a peripheral blood sample, and the peripheral blood mononuclear cells from that sample were used for TCR beta sequencing. The Qiagen DNeasy Blood Extraction Kit was used to extract genomic DNA from the blood cell samples. Recombination joined TRBV18 with TRBJ1-1, with no confident D gene call. The specimen sequenced was PBMCs. This TCR came from a woman aged 55-69 years in good health and CMV-seropositive. The CDR3 region has the sequence CASSPSTEAFF. The base sequence is TGTGCCAGCTCACCATCGACTGAAGCTTTCTTT.